Shown below are 20 T cell receptor beta chains from a single sample sequenced in a study of brain metastases from non-small cell lung cancer. Some clones are missing from TCRdb's copy, which holds only in-frame ones; the method was immunoSEQ multiplex PCR. Of roughly 690 clones listed, about 85% were seen once; the top ten hold about 9.4%. The sequencing sample was made of tumor-adjacent normal tissue. These receptors all come from a donor at least 40 years old with non-small cell lung cancer.

The J gene is TRBJ2-3, the V gene TRBV28, with TRBD2 as a possible D gene (6 bases). Trimming cost V 3 bases and J 1 base, with 8 bases left between them. Germline V gene sequence: CDR1 MDHEN, CDR2 SYDVKM. There are 14 residues in the CDR3. This CDR3 reads CASSFVAGTDTQYF. The CDR3 DNA reads TGTGCCAGCAGTTTCGTAGCGGGCACAGATACGCAGTATTTT.

As regards this clone: Within the sample, other DNA sequences also encode this same CDR3. The V call is TRBV24-1, the J call TRBJ2-2; 9 bases are a match to TRBD1. Germline assignment: CDR1 KGHDR and CDR2 SFDVKD. The CDR3 has 17 amino acids. Trimming cost V 6 bases and J 5 bases; bases outside gene matches: 12. In DNA, the CDR3 is TGTGCCACCAGTCCCAGGCCCGGACAGGGGAATACCGGGGAGCTGTTTTTT. Amino acids: CATSPRPGQGNTGELFF.

The CDR3 loop reads CASSLTSFTGELFF. The CDR3 coding sequence is TGCGCCAGCAGCTTGACTAGTTTCACCGGGGAGCTGTTTTTT. This chain joins TRBV5-1 and TRBJ2-2; D is possibly TRBD2 (5 bases). CDR1 is SGHRS and CDR2 is YFSETQ in the germline V gene. Trimming took off 1 base at V and 4 bases at J, with 8 bases between the two ends. There are 14 residues in the CDR3.

The rearrangement joins TRBV5-5 to TRBJ2-3, with 8 bases matching TRBD2. V shed 2 bases and J 4 bases; nucleotides not matched to a gene: 6. The CDR3 runs 15 residues. Per germline, CDR1 SGHKS and CDR2 YYEKEE (reference sequence). In nucleotides, the CDR3 is TGTGCCAGCAGCTTAACCAGCGGGAGTTCAGATACGCAGTATTTT. It yields the protein CASSLTSGSSDTQYF.

The sample holds one count of this clone. The chain employs TRBV2 and TRBJ1-5; tentatively, D is TRBD1 (6 bases). Trimming cost V 8 bases and J 7 bases, with 21 bases left between them. The CDR3 contains 15 residues. Germline V gene lookup returns CDR1 SNHLY and CDR2 FYNNEI. This CDR3 reads CASRPGNNRDQPQHF. CDR3 in DNA: TGTGCCAGCCGACCGGGTAATAACAGGGACCAGCCCCAGCATTTT. The full variable domain, rest sourced from reference TRBV2 and TRBJ1-5, is EPEVTQTPSHQVTQMGQEVILRCVPISNHLYFYWYRQILGQKVEFLVSFYNNEISEKSEIFDDQFSVERPDGSNFTLKIRSTKLEDSAMYFCASRPGNNRDQPQHFGDGTRLSIL.

J is TRBJ1-1 and V is TRBV6-5; the D is unclear. The CDR3 has 11 amino acids. Between the trimmed V and J ends, which lost 0 bases and 4 bases, there was a span of 0 bases. Germline V gene data show CDR1 as MNHEY and CDR2 as SVGAGI. The CDR3 DNA reads TGTGCCAGCAGTTACTCCACTGAAGCTTTCTTT. It is translated as CASSYSTEAFF.

V is TRBV7-3 and J is TRBJ2-2, with 9 bases identical to TRBD2. The germline V gene encodes CDR1 SGHTA and CDR2 FQGTGA. Trimming at V came to 5 bases and at J to 7 bases, leaving 20 bases not matched to a gene. The CDR3 runs 19 residues. The CDR3, as DNA: TGTGCCAGCAGCCCATATACGATAGCGGGAGTAGGCGGCGGCGGGGAGCTGTTTTTT. It is translated as CASSPYTIAGVGGGGELFF. The whole variable domain, filled in from reference TRBV7-3 and TRBJ2-2, reads GAGVSQTPSNKVTEKGKYVELRCDPISGHTALYWYRQSLGQGPEFLIYFQGTGAADDSGLPNDRFFAVRPEGSVSTLKIQRTERGDSAVYLCASSPYTIAGVGGGGELFFGEGSRLTVL.

V is TRBV4-2 and J is TRBJ2-1; maybe TRBD1 (5 bases). From germline, CDR1 is LGHNA and CDR2 YNFKEQ. The ends were cut back, 6 bases at V and 5 bases at J, with 20 bases in the middle. The CDR3 is 16 amino acids. The CDR3 region is CASSLAPVGADNEQFF. The CDR3 coding sequence is TGTGCCAGCAGTCTTGCCCCGGTTGGGGCGGACAATGAGCAGTTCTTC.

The rearrangement links TRBV6-5 to TRBJ2-5, with 14 positions matching TRBD2. J was trimmed by 4 bases and V by 4 bases; bases with no gene match: 2. The length of the CDR3 is 15 residues. Looked up from germline, CDR1 is MNHEY and CDR2 is SVGAGI. In DNA, the CDR3 is TGTGCCAGCAGTTGGACTAGCGGGAGGATAGAGACCCAGTACTTC. Translated, it gives CASSWTSGRIETQYF.

The genes are TRBV5-1 and TRBJ1-1; no definite D call. Between the trimmed V and J ends, which lost 0 bases and 1 base, there was a span of 10 bases. Germline V gives CDR1 SGHRS, CDR2 YFSETQ. The CDR3 is made up of 15 amino acids. This CDR3 reads CASSLAAVGNTEAFF. The DNA of the CDR3 is TGCGCCAGCAGCTTGGCTGCGGTGGGGAACACTGAAGCTTTCTTT. Full variable domain (missing parts from reference TRBV5-1 and TRBJ1-1): KAGVTQTPRYLIKTRGQQVTLSCSPISGHRSVSWYQQTPGQGLQFLFEYFSETQRNKGNFPGRFSGRQFSNSRSEMNVSTLELGDSALYLCASSLAAVGNTEAFFGQGTRLTVV.

The V and J genes are TRBV6-5 and TRBJ2-7, with 10 bases matching TRBD1. The CDR3 runs to 15 residues. Germline values: CDR1 MNHEY, CDR2 SVGAGI. V shed 6 bases and J 1 base; nucleotides not matched to a gene: 6. Here the CDR3 DNA reads TGTGCCAGCAGGCACGGGACAGGGGATTCCTACGAGCAGTACTTC. This sequence encodes CASRHGTGDSYEQYF.

The chain carries TRBV28 and TRBJ1-2; 7 bases are shared with TRBD1. CDR1 is MDHEN and CDR2 is SYDVKM in the germline V gene. The CDR3 has 14 residues. J gave up 8 bases and V 7 bases, and 13 bases lay outside the gene matches. The CDR3 bases are TGTGCCAGCACCCCACCCACAGGGGTCGGGGGCTACACCTTC. Translating it yields CASTPPTGVGGYTF.

V is TRBV12-5 and J is TRBJ1-2; no firm D call. The germline gives CDR1 LGHNT, CDR2 FRNRAP. The V end lost 6 bases, the J end lost 4 bases, and 12 bases lay between the germline ends. This CDR3 spans 13 amino acids. The DNA of the CDR3 is TGTGCTAGTGGCACCCCGGGCGTCTATGGCTACACCTTC. It codes for CASGTPGVYGYTF.

The chain combines TRBV18 with TRBJ2-5; 10 positions match TRBD2. The V segment lost 3 bases and the J segment 1 base; nucleotides outside the gene matches: 5. This CDR3 comprises 16 residues. Germline CDR1 and CDR2: KGHSH and LQKENI. DNA for the CDR3: TGTGCCAGCTCACCCAGGGCTAGCGGGGGCCAAGAGACCCAGTACTTC. Amino acids: CASSPRASGGQETQYF.

This clone has only one observation. V gene TRBV2 combines with J gene TRBJ2-1, with 12 bases that match TRBD2. CDR3 size: 15 residues. The germline V gene has CDR1 SNHLY and CDR2 FYNNEI. J was trimmed by 2 bases and V by 7 bases; bases with no gene match: 3. As DNA, the CDR3 is TGTGCCAGCACTTCTAGCGGGAGGGCCTACAATGAGCAGTTCTTC. Its translation: CASTSSGRAYNEQFF.

V is TRBV6-5 and J is TRBJ2-1, with 7 bases fitting TRBD1. There are 15 residues in the CDR3. The V gene's germline CDR1 is MNHEY and CDR2 SVGAGI. V lost 5 bases to trimming and J lost 4 bases; unmatched junction nucleotides: 8. In nucleotides, the CDR3 is TGTGCCAGCAGTAGGGACAGCTCGTGGTACAATGAGCAGTTCTTC. Translating gives CASSRDSSWYNEQFF.

This chain joins TRBV6-4 and TRBJ2-5; TRBD1 or TRBD2 may be the D gene (6 bases each). Trimming shortened V by 3 bases and J by 10 bases, and 15 bases separated the two germline ends. This CDR3 contains 13 residues. Per germline, CDR1 MRHNA and CDR2 SNTAGT. The DNA of the CDR3 is TGTGCCAGCAGTGAAGAACAGGGAGGAATCCAGTACTTC. Residues: CASSEEQGGIQYF.

The CDR3 here is CASSPPIGGNTEAFF. The CDR3 DNA reads as TGTGCCAGCAGCCCTCCGATAGGGGGGAACACTGAAGCTTTCTTT. The chain combines TRBV5-6 with TRBJ1-1, with D possibly TRBD1 on 6 matching bases. V was clipped by 4 bases and J by 1 base, with 14 bases between them. Germline CDR1 SGHDT, CDR2 YYEEEE. The CDR3 covers 15 residues.

This clone rates as hyperexpanded. The chain recombines TRBV5-1 with TRBJ2-1; TRBD1 aligns across 7 bases. The CDR3 is 15 residues long. V was pared by 4 bases and J by 0 bases, with 4 bases of the junction left unmatched. Per the germline V gene, CDR1 is SGHRS and CDR2 is YFSETQ. CDR3 sequence (DNA): TGCGCCAGCAGCGGACAGGTTAGCTCCTACAATGAGCAGTTCTTC. Its protein product is CASSGQVSSYNEQFF.

This chain links TRBV7-6 with TRBJ1-1; no definite D call. From germline, CDR1 is SGHVS and CDR2 FNYEAQ. V lost 5 bases, J lost 0 bases, and 10 bases lay in between. The CDR3 spans 14 residues. DNA for the CDR3: TGTGCCAGCAGCAAGACCAGTTTGAACACTGAAGCTTTCTTT. This translates into CASSKTSLNTEAFF.